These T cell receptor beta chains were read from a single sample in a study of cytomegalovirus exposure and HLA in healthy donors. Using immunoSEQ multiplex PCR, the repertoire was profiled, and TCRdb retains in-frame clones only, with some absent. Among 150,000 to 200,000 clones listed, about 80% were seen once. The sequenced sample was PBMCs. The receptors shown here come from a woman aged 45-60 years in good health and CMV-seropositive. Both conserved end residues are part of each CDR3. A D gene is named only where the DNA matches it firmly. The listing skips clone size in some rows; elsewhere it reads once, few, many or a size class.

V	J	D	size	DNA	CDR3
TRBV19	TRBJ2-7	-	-	TGTGCCAGTAGTATTGGAGGCAGATCCTACGAGCAGTACTTC	CASSIGGRSYEQYF
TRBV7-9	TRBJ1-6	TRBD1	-	TGTGCCAGCAGCTTAGCAATAGGGGGCTCACCCCTCCACTTT	CASSLAIGGSPLHF
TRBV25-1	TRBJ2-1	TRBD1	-	TGTGCCAGCAGTGAACCCACAGGGGGTTCGAGCTCCTACAATGAGCAGTTCTTC	CASSEPTGGSSSYNEQFF
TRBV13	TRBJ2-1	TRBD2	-	TGTGCCAGCAGCTTCGGGGGGGCAGGCAATGAGCAGTTCTTC	CASSFGGAGNEQFF
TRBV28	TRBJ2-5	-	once	TGTGCCAGCAGTTTGACTAGTGGGGGACAAGAGACCCAGTACTTC	CASSLTSGGQETQYF
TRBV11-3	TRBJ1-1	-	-	TGTGCCAGCAGCTTAGGGGGCAGTAACACTGAAGCTTTCTTT	CASSLGGSNTEAFF
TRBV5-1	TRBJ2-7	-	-	TGCGCCAGCAGCAGAGGGATCTCCTACGAGCAGTACTTC	CASSRGISYEQYF
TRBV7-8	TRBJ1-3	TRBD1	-	TGTGCCAGCAGCTTCACCGGGACAGGGTTGTATTTT	CASSFTGTGLYF
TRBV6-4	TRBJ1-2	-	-	TGTGCCAGCAGTGATGGGCCAAATAACTATGGCTACACCTTC	CASSDGPNNYGYTF
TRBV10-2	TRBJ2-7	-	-	TGCGCCAGCAGTGAGAACCCGGACTTGGTTGAGCAGTACTTC	CASSENPDLVEQYF
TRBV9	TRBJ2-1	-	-	TGTGCCAGCAGCCGCGACTCGAACAATGAGCAGTTCTTC	CASSRDSNNEQFF
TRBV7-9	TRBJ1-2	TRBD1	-	TGTGCCAGCAGCCTACGACAGGGAGATGGCTACACCTTC	CASSLRQGDGYTF
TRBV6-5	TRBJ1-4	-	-	TGTGCCAGCAGTTCCCCTAACGGGGAGAATGAAAAACTGTTTTTT	CASSSPNGENEKLFF
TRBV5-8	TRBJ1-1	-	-	TGTGCCAGCAGCTTGGTCGCTGAAGCTTTCTTT	CASSLVAEAFF
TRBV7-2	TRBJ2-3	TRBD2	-	TGTGCCAGCAGCTTCCCTAGCGGGGGCACAGATACGCAGTATTTT	CASSFPSGGTDTQYF
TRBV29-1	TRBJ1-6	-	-	TGCAGCGTTGTGGGGGGTTCCTATAATTCACCCCTCCACTTT	CSVVGGSYNSPLHF
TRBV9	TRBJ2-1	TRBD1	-	TGTGCCAGCAGTCGCCAAGGGACAGACTACAATGAGCAGTTCTTC	CASSRQGTDYNEQFF
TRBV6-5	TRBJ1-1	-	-	TGTGCCAGCAGTACTACAGGGAAGACTGAAGCTTTCTTT	CASSTTGKTEAFF
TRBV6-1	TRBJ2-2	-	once	TGTGCCAGCAGTTCTCGTAGAACGAACACCGGGGAGCTGTTTTTT	CASSSRRTNTGELFF
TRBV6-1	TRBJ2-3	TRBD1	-	TGTGCCAGCAAAGTGGACAGGGGGACAGATACGCAGTATTTT	CASKVDRGTDTQYF
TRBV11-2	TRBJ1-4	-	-	TGTGCCAGCAGCCCCCTAGGAGGGGATGGGGAAAAACTGTTTTTT	CASSPLGGDGEKLFF
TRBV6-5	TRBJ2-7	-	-	TGTGCCAGCAGTTATGGCCGGGGATACGAGCAGTACTTC	CASSYGRGYEQYF
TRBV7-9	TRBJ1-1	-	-	TGTGCCAGCTTTACAAACTATGCGGGAAATGAAGCTTTCTTT	CASFTNYAGNEAFF
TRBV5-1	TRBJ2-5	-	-	TGCGCCAGCAGCGAAAGACCGGGACTGGAGGGGGAGACCCAGTACTTC	CASSERPGLEGETQYF
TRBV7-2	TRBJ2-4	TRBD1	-	TGTGCCAGCAGCTTAGCGGGACAGTTAAACATTCAGTACTTC	CASSLAGQLNIQYF
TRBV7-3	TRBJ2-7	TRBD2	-	TGTGCCAGCAGCTTATCGCGGGGGGAGCACTACGAGCAGTACTTC	CASSLSRGEHYEQYF
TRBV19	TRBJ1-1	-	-	TGTGCCAGTAGTATGCGTCACGACATGAACACTGAAGCTTCCTTT	CASSMRHDMNTEASF
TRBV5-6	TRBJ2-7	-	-	TGTGCCAGCAGCTCGTGGGGGGGCGATACCTACGAGCAGTACTTC	CASSSWGGDTYEQYF
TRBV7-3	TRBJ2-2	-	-	TGTGCCAGCAAGGAAGGGGGTTCGGACACCGGGGAGCTGTTTTTT	CASKEGGSDTGELFF
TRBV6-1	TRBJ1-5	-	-	TGTGCCAGCAGTGAAGGGGGGGGAAGACAGCCCCAGCATTTT	CASSEGGGRQPQHF
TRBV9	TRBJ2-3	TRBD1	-	TGTGCCAGCAGCGACCACAGGGACAGGGTCGAAGATACGCAGTATTTT	CASSDHRDRVEDTQYF
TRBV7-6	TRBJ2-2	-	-	TGTGCCAGCAGCTTAGGGTCCGGGATTGCGAACACCGGGGAGCTGTTTTTT	CASSLGSGIANTGELFF
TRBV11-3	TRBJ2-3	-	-	TGTGCCAGCAGCAACATGGTGGCGTCGGTGGGGGGAGATACGCAGTATTTT	CASSNMVASVGGDTQYF
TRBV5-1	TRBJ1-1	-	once	TGCGCCAGCAGCTTGTTTGAGGGTTTGGGCACTGAAGCTTTCTTT	CASSLFEGLGTEAFF
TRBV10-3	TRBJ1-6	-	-	TGTGCCAGCAGTCGGACAGCACCTAATTCACCCCTCCACTTT	CASSRTAPNSPLHF
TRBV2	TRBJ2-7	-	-	TGTGCCAGCAGTGTACAGACACTCTACGAGCAGTACTTC	CASSVQTLYEQYF
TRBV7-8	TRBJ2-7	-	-	TGTGCCAGCAGCCCTACGGGGTCTTCGCGGGAATTGGGTCACGAGCAGTACTTC	CASSPTGSSRELGHEQYF
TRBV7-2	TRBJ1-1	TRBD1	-	TGTGCCAGCAGCTACCAGGGGGGTACTGAAGCTTTCTTT	CASSYQGGTEAFF
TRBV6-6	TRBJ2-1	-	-	TGTGCCAGCAGTTACTTACGGGACTCCCATGAGCAGTTCTTC	CASSYLRDSHEQFF
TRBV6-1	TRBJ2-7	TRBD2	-	TGTGCCAGCAGTCCGGGGGGCTACGAGCAGTACTTC	CASSPGGYEQYF
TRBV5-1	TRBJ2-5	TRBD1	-	TGCGCCAGCAGTTCAGACAGGGTTGGATTGGAGACCCAGTACTTC	CASSSDRVGLETQYF
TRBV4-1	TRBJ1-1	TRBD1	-	TGCGCCAGCAGCCAACCCCGACAGGGTGCGGGCACTGAAGCTTTCTTT	CASSQPRQGAGTEAFF
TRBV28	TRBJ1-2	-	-	TGTGCCAGCACCACACCGAACTATGGCTACACCTTC	CASTTPNYGYTF
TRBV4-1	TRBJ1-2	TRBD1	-	TGCGCCAGCAGCCAAGAGGTAACGAGGACAGGTTCGAACTATGGCTACACCTTC	CASSQEVTRTGSNYGYTF
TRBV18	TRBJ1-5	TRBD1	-	TGTGCCAGCTCAACGGGGGGACAGGGAAGCAATCAGCCCCAGCATTTT	CASSTGGQGSNQPQHF
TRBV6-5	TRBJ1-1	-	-	TGTGCCAGCAGTTACATCCGGGGGAACACTGAAGCTTTCTTT	CASSYIRGNTEAFF
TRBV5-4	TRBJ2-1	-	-	TGTGCCAGCAGCTCTACCTACAATGAGCAGTTCTTC	CASSSTYNEQFF
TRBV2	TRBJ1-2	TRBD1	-	TGTGCCAGCAGTCCCCTCGTAGGGCAGGGGGCAGTTGAGAACTATGGCTACACCTTC	CASSPLVGQGAVENYGYTF
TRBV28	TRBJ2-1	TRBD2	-	TGTGCCAGCAGTAATAGCGGGGGGAGCTCCTACAATGAGCAGTTCTTC	CASSNSGGSSYNEQFF
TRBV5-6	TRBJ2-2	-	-	TGTGCCAGCAGCTCGATTCAGGGTACCGGGGAGCTGTTTTTT	CASSSIQGTGELFF
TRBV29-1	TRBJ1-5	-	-	TGCAGCGTTGATTCGCAGGGAACAAGTCAGCCCCAGCATTTT	CSVDSQGTSQPQHF
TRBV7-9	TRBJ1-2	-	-	TGTGCCGGCACCCAACAGGGTTATGGCTACACCTTC	CAGTQQGYGYTF
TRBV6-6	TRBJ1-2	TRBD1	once	TGTGCCAGCAGCTCGACAGGGTCTGGGGGCTACACCTTC	CASSSTGSGGYTF
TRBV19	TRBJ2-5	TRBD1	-	TGTGCCAGTAGTATAACGACAGGGCCGATAGAGACCCAGTACTTC	CASSITTGPIETQYF
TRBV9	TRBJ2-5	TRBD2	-	TGTGCCAGCAGCGGGGGGAGGGGAGAGACCCAGTACTTC	CASSGGRGETQYF
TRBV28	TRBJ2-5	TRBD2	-	TGTGCCAGCAGTTTATTGGGGGGGCAAGAGACCCAGTACTTC	CASSLLGGQETQYF
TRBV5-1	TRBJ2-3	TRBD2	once	TGCGCCAGCAGCTTGCCGACTAGCGGGGCTGGGGATACGCAGTATTTT	CASSLPTSGAGDTQYF
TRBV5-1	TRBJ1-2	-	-	TGCGCCAGCAGCCCGTCTGGGGGGGCAGGAGGCTACACCTTC	CASSPSGGAGGYTF
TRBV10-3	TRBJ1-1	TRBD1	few	TGTGCCATCAGTGAGTCGGTACAGGGGAATAGGGCTTTCTTT	CAISESVQGNRAFF